This T cell receptor beta chain comes out of a study of CD4 T cells in relation to SARS-CoV-2 and coronaviruses. As for the study in general: The negative reference was HIV-1 Nef peptide pool or peptide-free culture. Study results and caveats: Crossreactive clones expanded significantly less to SARS-CoV-2 than monoreactive clones.

This clone was seen only a few times. Its target is unknown. Sequencing was performed with immunoSEQ multiplex PCR; in TCRdb, only in-frame clones are kept and a portion is missing. The table shows 20,000 to 25,000 clones, with about 70% occurring only once. CD4+ T cells from unexposed donors were obtained before the COVID-19 pandemic (2011-2018). Isolation of CD4+ T cells took place after around 11 days in culture. The source of this sequence is a human donor in good health. Sequenced: CD4+ T cells from PBMCs, cultured in vitro.

The CDR3 is CASSPPGPSPLHF. In DNA form, the CDR3 reads TGTGCCAGCAGTCCCCCCGGGCCTTCACCCCTCCACTTT. The rearrangement joins TRBV5-7 to TRBJ1-6; D not resolved. TRBV5-7 is reported as an ORF; its role is uncertain. V was pared by 5 bases and J by 9 bases, with 12 bases between. The CDR3 totals 13 residues.